These T cell receptor beta chains were read from a single sample in a study of blood T cell repertoires in COVID-19. Measured with immunoSEQ multiplex PCR; TCRdb has only the in-frame clones, and not every one. The data show 250,000 to 300,000 clones, over 65% seen once. Sequenced input: peripheral blood. The receptors come from a woman aged 80 or older with acute or convalescent COVID-19. The CDR3 runs from the conserved cysteine through the conserved F or W. A D gene is named only where the DNA matches it firmly. Not all rows give a size; the values are once, few, many and, for expanded clones, a class.

D gene: NA
clone size: NA
J gene: TRBJ1-2
V gene: TRBV7-9
CDR3 protein: CASSRFQGGYGYTF
CDR3 DNA: TGTGCCAGCAGCCGCTTTCAGGGTGGATATGGCTACACCTTC

D gene: TRBD1
clone size: NA
J gene: TRBJ2-3
V gene: TRBV19
CDR3 protein: CASTARKGATDTQYF
CDR3 DNA: TGTGCCAGTACCGCCCGGAAGGGGGCAACAGATACGCAGTATTTT

D gene: NA
clone size: few
J gene: TRBJ1-1
V gene: TRBV19
CDR3 protein: CASKVPEGPEAFF
CDR3 DNA: TGTGCCAGTAAAGTCCCAGAGGGCCCAGAAGCTTTCTTT

D gene: TRBD2
clone size: NA
J gene: TRBJ2-3
V gene: TRBV6-5
CDR3 protein: CASADGGADTQYF
CDR3 DNA: TGTGCCAGCGCCGACGGGGGGGCAGATACGCAGTATTTT

D gene: TRBD1
clone size: NA
J gene: TRBJ2-7
V gene: TRBV6-5
CDR3 protein: CASSNPGTGIYEQYF
CDR3 DNA: TGTGCCAGCAGTAATCCAGGGACAGGGATCTACGAGCAGTACTTC

D gene: TRBD2
clone size: NA
J gene: TRBJ2-1
V gene: TRBV5-1
CDR3 protein: CASSTRPGLADNEQFF
CDR3 DNA: TGCGCCAGCAGCACGAGACCGGGACTAGCCGACAATGAGCAGTTCTTC

D gene: NA
clone size: NA
J gene: TRBJ1-3
V gene: TRBV7-2
CDR3 protein: CASSLRGSRSGNTIYF
CDR3 DNA: TGTGCCAGCAGCTTAAGAGGCAGCCGCTCTGGAAACACCATATATTTT

D gene: TRBD2
clone size: once
J gene: TRBJ2-7
V gene: TRBV15
CDR3 protein: CATSRDPGGTYEQYF
CDR3 DNA: TGTGCCACCAGCAGAGATCCGGGAGGAACCTACGAGCAGTACTTC

D gene: TRBD1
clone size: once
J gene: TRBJ1-1
V gene: TRBV13
CDR3 protein: CASRGQGAMRNTEAFF
CDR3 DNA: TGTGCCAGCAGGGGACAGGGGGCCATGCGGAACACTGAAGCTTTCTTT

D gene: NA
clone size: NA
J gene: TRBJ2-1
V gene: TRBV11-2
CDR3 protein: CASSLDPGSYNEQFF
CDR3 DNA: TGTGCCAGCAGCTTAGATCCGGGCTCCTACAATGAGCAGTTCTTC

D gene: TRBD1
clone size: NA
J gene: TRBJ1-2
V gene: TRBV5-1
CDR3 protein: CASSWDRNNYGYTF
CDR3 DNA: TGCGCCAGCAGCTGGGACAGAAATAACTATGGCTACACCTTC

D gene: TRBD1
clone size: NA
J gene: TRBJ2-7
V gene: TRBV2
CDR3 protein: CASGTGVIYEQYF
CDR3 DNA: TGTGCCAGCGGGACAGGGGTAATCTACGAGCAGTACTTC

D gene: TRBD1
clone size: NA
J gene: TRBJ1-4
V gene: TRBV4-3
CDR3 protein: CASSQDRGLLNEKLFF
CDR3 DNA: TGCGCCAGCAGCCAGGACAGGGGGCTACTAAATGAAAAACTGTTTTTT

D gene: NA
clone size: NA
J gene: TRBJ2-5
V gene: TRBV10-1
CDR3 protein: CASKIPNGEQETQYF
CDR3 DNA: TGCGCCAGCAAAATCCCGAATGGGGAGCAAGAGACCCAGTACTTC

D gene: TRBD1
clone size: NA
J gene: TRBJ1-2
V gene: TRBV28
CDR3 protein: CASSYVQGASGYTF
CDR3 DNA: TGTGCCAGCAGTTATGTACAGGGGGCGTCGGGCTACACCTTC

D gene: TRBD1
clone size: NA
J gene: TRBJ1-2
V gene: TRBV28
CDR3 protein: CASSLDRVVGAYGYTF
CDR3 DNA: TGTGCCAGCAGTTTGGACAGGGTAGTGGGGGCTTATGGCTACACCTTC

D gene: TRBD1
clone size: few
J gene: TRBJ2-3
V gene: TRBV7-2
CDR3 protein: CASSLWTGGAADTQYF
CDR3 DNA: TGTGCCAGCAGCTTATGGACAGGGGGCGCGGCAGATACGCAGTATTTT

D gene: NA
clone size: NA
J gene: TRBJ2-3
V gene: TRBV18
CDR3 protein: CASSPPTKDTQYF
CDR3 DNA: TGTGCCAGCTCACCACCGACTAAGGATACGCAGTATTTT

D gene: TRBD1
clone size: NA
J gene: TRBJ1-5
V gene: TRBV19
CDR3 protein: CASNVFYGTGNQPQHF
CDR3 DNA: TGTGCCAGTAATGTCTTTTACGGGACAGGCAATCAGCCCCAGCATTTT

D gene: TRBD1
clone size: NA
J gene: TRBJ2-3
V gene: TRBV11-3
CDR3 protein: CASSLDRADTQYF
CDR3 DNA: TGTGCCAGCAGCTTGGACAGGGCAGATACGCAGTATTTT

D gene: TRBD1
clone size: NA
J gene: TRBJ2-2
V gene: TRBV19
CDR3 protein: CASRSGQTIPGELFF
CDR3 DNA: TGTGCCAGTAGGTCGGGACAGACGATCCCCGGGGAGCTGTTTTTT

D gene: TRBD2
clone size: few
J gene: TRBJ2-2
V gene: TRBV5-1
CDR3 protein: CASSPILGLAGVGGELFF
CDR3 DNA: TGCGCCAGCAGCCCCATCCTGGGGCTAGCGGGAGTCGGCGGGGAGCTGTTTTTT

D gene: TRBD1
clone size: NA
J gene: TRBJ2-3
V gene: TRBV5-6
CDR3 protein: CASSSLQGSTQYF
CDR3 DNA: TGTGCCAGCAGCAGTTTACAGGGGAGTACGCAGTATTTT

D gene: NA
clone size: NA
J gene: TRBJ2-5
V gene: TRBV7-3
CDR3 protein: CASSLGANGPQYF
CDR3 DNA: TGTGCCAGCAGCTTAGGGGCTAACGGGCCCCAGTACTTC

D gene: NA
clone size: NA
J gene: TRBJ1-2
V gene: TRBV7-2
CDR3 protein: CASSLREELSGYTF
CDR3 DNA: TGTGCCAGCAGCCTCCGGGAGGAACTCTCGGGCTACACCTTC

D gene: NA
clone size: NA
J gene: TRBJ2-2
V gene: TRBV2
CDR3 protein: CASRGAGAPGELFF
CDR3 DNA: TGTGCCAGCAGGGGAGCAGGAGCCCCCGGGGAGCTGTTTTTT

D gene: NA
clone size: NA
J gene: TRBJ1-5
V gene: TRBV6-5
CDR3 protein: CASSYSQATNQPQHF
CDR3 DNA: TGTGCCAGCAGTTACTCCCAGGCTACCAATCAGCCCCAGCATTTT

D gene: NA
clone size: NA
J gene: TRBJ1-1
V gene: TRBV18
CDR3 protein: CASSSTVYTEAFF
CDR3 DNA: TGTGCCAGCTCATCGACAGTCTACACTGAAGCTTTCTTT

D gene: TRBD1
clone size: NA
J gene: TRBJ2-7
V gene: TRBV5-1
CDR3 protein: CASSSTVRDRRTYEQYF
CDR3 DNA: TGCGCCAGCAGCTCCACCGTCCGGGACAGGCGAACCTACGAGCAGTACTTC

D gene: TRBD1
clone size: NA
J gene: TRBJ1-6
V gene: TRBV5-1
CDR3 protein: CASRRTGGSNSPLHF
CDR3 DNA: TGCGCCAGCAGGCGCACAGGGGGCAGTAATTCACCCCTCCACTTT

D gene: NA
clone size: NA
J gene: TRBJ1-5
V gene: TRBV7-2
CDR3 protein: CASSRTWLGNQPQHF
CDR3 DNA: TGTGCCAGCAGCCGGACATGGTTGGGCAATCAGCCCCAGCATTTT

D gene: TRBD1
clone size: NA
J gene: TRBJ1-4
V gene: TRBV3-1/TRBV3-2
CDR3 protein: CASSNRGYEKLFF
CDR3 DNA: TGTGCCAGCAGTAACAGGGGTTATGAAAAACTGTTTTTT

D gene: TRBD1
clone size: few
J gene: TRBJ1-5
V gene: TRBV19
CDR3 protein: CASSLGQGPGNQPQHF
CDR3 DNA: TGTGCCAGTAGTCTCGGACAGGGTCCGGGCAATCAGCCCCAGCATTTT

D gene: TRBD1
clone size: NA
J gene: TRBJ1-4
V gene: TRBV6-5
CDR3 protein: CASSFTGGGIEKLFF
CDR3 DNA: TGTGCCAGCAGTTTTACAGGGGGAGGGATTGAAAAACTGTTTTTT

D gene: NA
clone size: NA
J gene: TRBJ1-1
V gene: TRBV11-2
CDR3 protein: CASSLGANTEAFF
CDR3 DNA: TGTGCCAGCAGCTTGGGAGCGAACACTGAAGCTTTCTTT

D gene: TRBD1
clone size: few
J gene: TRBJ2-7
V gene: TRBV6-5
CDR3 protein: CASRGRDRQNYEQYF
CDR3 DNA: TGTGCCAGCAGGGGCCGGGACAGACAAAACTACGAGCAGTACTTC

D gene: TRBD2
clone size: NA
J gene: TRBJ2-6
V gene: TRBV3-1/TRBV3-2
CDR3 protein: CASSPPRLAENAGANVLTF
CDR3 DNA: TGTGCCAGCAGCCCTCCCCGACTAGCGGAGAATGCTGGGGCCAACGTCCTGACTTTC

D gene: TRBD1
clone size: few
J gene: TRBJ1-1
V gene: TRBV6-5
CDR3 protein: CASSYSTDRVNTEAFF
CDR3 DNA: TGTGCCAGCAGTTACTCGACCGACAGGGTAAACACTGAAGCTTTCTTT

D gene: NA
clone size: few
J gene: TRBJ1-2
V gene: TRBV6-2/TRBV6-3
CDR3 protein: CASSKSGYGYTF
CDR3 DNA: TGTGCCAGCAGTAAGTCCGGCTATGGCTACACCTTC

D gene: NA
clone size: NA
J gene: TRBJ1-1
V gene: TRBV6-1
CDR3 protein: CASSDGRASAEAFF
CDR3 DNA: TGTGCCAGCAGTGACGGGAGGGCGTCCGCTGAAGCTTTCTTT

D gene: TRBD1
clone size: NA
J gene: TRBJ1-4
V gene: TRBV25-1
CDR3 protein: CASSDVGTGQGEKLFF
CDR3 DNA: TGTGCCAGCAGTGACGTCGGGACAGGGCAGGGTGAAAAACTGTTTTTT

D gene: TRBD1
clone size: NA
J gene: TRBJ1-2
V gene: TRBV19
CDR3 protein: CASTPQDRGPSSYGYTF
CDR3 DNA: TGTGCCAGTACACCCCAGGACAGGGGCCCTTCTTCCTATGGCTACACCTTC

D gene: TRBD2
clone size: NA
J gene: TRBJ2-7
V gene: TRBV6-6
CDR3 protein: CASSGREVYEQYF
CDR3 DNA: TGTGCCAGCAGTGGGCGGGAGGTATACGAGCAGTACTTC

D gene: NA
clone size: NA
J gene: TRBJ2-1
V gene: TRBV5-1
CDR3 protein: CASSGGALGDEQFF
CDR3 DNA: TGCGCCAGCAGCGGGGGGGCCTTAGGCGATGAGCAGTTCTTC